This T cell receptor beta chain was obtained from a study of T cell responses to AZD1222 COVID-19 vaccine. Study-level points and caveats: Most donors were white British and more were female, and clonal diversity was possibly underestimated. Seropositive AZD1222 recipients at baseline numbered only five to seven. When two AZD1222 doses had been given, Spike-specific TCR breadth and depth rose.

As concerns this clone: The antigen is not known.

Germline V gene lookup returns CDR1 MNHEY and CDR2 SVGEGT. Trimming shortened V by 2 bases and J by 0 bases, and 11 bases separated the two germline ends. The length of the CDR3 is 16 residues. The method was immunoSEQ multiplex PCR; TCRdb's version includes in-frame clones alone and lacks a portion of them. The repertoire holds 100,000 to 150,000 clones, with roughly 92% as singletons. The sample was peripheral blood, taken 28 days after the second AZD1222 dose. The chain has TRBV6-2 or TRBV6-3 and TRBJ1-3; no clear D gene. The sequence was obtained from an adult who received the AZD1222 COVID-19 vaccine. DNA of the CDR3: TGTGCCAGCAGTTACCGCCACAGATACTCTGGAAACACCATATATTTT. The encoded protein is CASSYRHRYSGNTIYF.